A single sample is the source of the 2 T cell receptor beta chains below, sequenced in a study of T cells after yellow fever vaccination. TCRdb itself ran the 5' RACE reads through MiXCR, one entry per CDR3 protein. The sample lists 400,000 to 650,000 distinct CDR3 sequences; 20% to 25% were seen once. The sample consisted of PBMCs, taken about 21 days after the first yellow fever vaccination. The source of these receptors is a man aged 18 to 30 who received the YFV17D yellow fever vaccine.

The chain is built from TRBV6-5 and TRBJ1-1, with a possible D match to TRBD1 (6 bases). The germline V gene encodes CDR1 MNHEY and CDR2 SVGAGI. The CDR3 is made up of 13 amino acids. Trimming took 3 bases from V and 4 from J, leaving 9 bases between them. CDR3 sequence (DNA): TGTGCCAGCAGTTATAACAGGGCCACTGAAGCTTTCTTT. Encoded protein: CASSYNRATEAFF.

This chain joins TRBV25-1 and TRBJ2-1, with D maybe TRBD1 (5 bases). Germline CDR1 and CDR2: MGHDK and SYGVNS. The germline V and J ends were trimmed by 4 bases and 13 bases, with 26 bases remaining between them. This CDR3 spans 16 amino acids. The CDR3 DNA sequence: TGTGCCAGCAGTGGTTACCGGGCCGGTCCTTGGGGCGGTCAGTTCTTC. Its protein product is CASSGYRAGPWGGQFF.